This T cell receptor beta chain was identified during a study of OX40 agonist ivuxolimab in advanced cancers. CDR1 is SGHTA, CDR2 FQGNSA, per germline. The CDR3 length is 15 residues. The V and J ends lost 3 bases and 4 bases respectively, with 15 bases between them. The method was immunoSEQ multiplex PCR; TCRdb's version includes in-frame clones alone and lacks a portion of them. The sample has approximately 66,000 clones; 80% to 90% are singletons. This TCR was sampled from an adult with an advanced solid tumor such as melanoma, head and neck, liver or kidney cancer. This chain uses TRBV7-2 with TRBJ1-2, with a possible D match to TRBD1 (6 bases). The sequencing here drew on CD4+ or CD8+ T cells sorted from blood, taken in a trial of the OX40 agonist ivuxolimab. The DNA of the CDR3 is TGTGCCAGCAGCTTGCAACCAGGGGAGGGCTATGGCTACACCTTC. Amino acids: CASSLQPGEGYGYTF.